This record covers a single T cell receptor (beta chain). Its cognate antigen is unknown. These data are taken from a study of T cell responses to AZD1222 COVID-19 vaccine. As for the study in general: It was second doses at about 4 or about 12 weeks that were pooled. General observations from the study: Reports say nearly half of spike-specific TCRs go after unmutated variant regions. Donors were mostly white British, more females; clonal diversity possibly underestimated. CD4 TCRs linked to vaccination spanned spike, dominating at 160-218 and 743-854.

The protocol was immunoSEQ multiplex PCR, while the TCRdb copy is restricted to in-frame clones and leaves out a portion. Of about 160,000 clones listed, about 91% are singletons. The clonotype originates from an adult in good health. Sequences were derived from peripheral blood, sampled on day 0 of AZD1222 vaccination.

Written as DNA, the CDR3 is TGTGCCAGCAGCGTAGGGAGTAGCTCCTACAATGAGCAGTTCTTC. It encodes CASSVGSSSYNEQFF. The chain has TRBV9 and TRBJ2-1; D ambiguous. CDR1 is SGDLS and CDR2 is YYNGEE in the germline V gene. CDR3 length equals 15 residues. V was cut by 0 bases and J by 0 bases, with 7 bases left in between.